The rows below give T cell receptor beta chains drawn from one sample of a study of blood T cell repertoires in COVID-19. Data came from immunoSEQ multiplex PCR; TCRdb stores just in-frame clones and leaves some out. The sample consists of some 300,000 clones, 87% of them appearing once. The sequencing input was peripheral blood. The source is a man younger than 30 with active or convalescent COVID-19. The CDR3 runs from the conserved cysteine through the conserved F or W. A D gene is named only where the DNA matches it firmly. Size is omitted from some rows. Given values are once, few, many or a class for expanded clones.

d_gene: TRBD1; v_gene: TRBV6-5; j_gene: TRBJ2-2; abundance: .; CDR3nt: TGTGCCATCCGAGACTTTGACAGGGGACGCGGGGAGCTGTTTTTT; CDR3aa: CAIRDFDRGRGELFF
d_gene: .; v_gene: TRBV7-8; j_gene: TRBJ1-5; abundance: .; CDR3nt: TGTGCCAGCAGCTATGGGGGGGACGTTCGCAATCAGCCCCAGCATTTT; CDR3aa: CASSYGGDVRNQPQHF
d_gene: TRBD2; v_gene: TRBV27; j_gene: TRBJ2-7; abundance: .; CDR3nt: TGTGCCAGCAGTCCCGTCGGACTAGCGGGAGTCTACGAGCAGTACTTC; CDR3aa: CASSPVGLAGVYEQYF
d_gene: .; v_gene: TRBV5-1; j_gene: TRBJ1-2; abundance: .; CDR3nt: TGCGCCAGCAGCTTGGCCGCGGAAGGGGGTCTCTATGGCTACACCTTC; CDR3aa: CASSLAAEGGLYGYTF
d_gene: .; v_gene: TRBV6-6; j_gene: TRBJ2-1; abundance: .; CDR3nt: TGTGCCACTTTGGACAGTCGTGATGAGCAGTTCTTC; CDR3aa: CATLDSRDEQFF
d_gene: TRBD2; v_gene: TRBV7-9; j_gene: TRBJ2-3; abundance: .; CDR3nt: TGTGCCAGCAGCCCCTCTAGCGGGGGGGCCTGGAAAGATACGCAGTATTTT; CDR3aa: CASSPSSGGAWKDTQYF
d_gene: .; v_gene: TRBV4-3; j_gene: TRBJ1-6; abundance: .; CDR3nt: TGCGCCAGCAGCCAAGGCGACGGATGGGAGCGAATCAATTCACCCCTCCACTTT; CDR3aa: CASSQGDGWERINSPLHF
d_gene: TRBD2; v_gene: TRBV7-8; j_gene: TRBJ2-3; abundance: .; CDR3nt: TGTGCCAGCAGCTCCAGGGAGGGATCAGATACGCAGTATTTT; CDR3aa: CASSSREGSDTQYF
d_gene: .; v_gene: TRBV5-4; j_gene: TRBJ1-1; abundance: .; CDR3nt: TGTGCCAGCAGCTTGGTAGCTGGACACGCAATGAACACTGAAGCTTTCTTT; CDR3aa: CASSLVAGHAMNTEAFF
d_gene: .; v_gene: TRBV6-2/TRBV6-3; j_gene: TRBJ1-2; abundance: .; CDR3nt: TGTGCCAGCAGTTACTCGGATGGAGGCGTCTACACCTTC; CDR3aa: CASSYSDGGVYTF
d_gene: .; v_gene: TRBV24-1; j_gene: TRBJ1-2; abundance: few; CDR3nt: TGTGCCACCAGTGACTCCAGTCTTGGCTACACCTTC; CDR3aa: CATSDSSLGYTF
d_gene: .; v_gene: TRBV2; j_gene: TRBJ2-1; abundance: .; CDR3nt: TGTGCCAGCACTCGGGAGAATAGTATCTCCTACAATGAGCAGTTCTTC; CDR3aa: CASTRENSISYNEQFF
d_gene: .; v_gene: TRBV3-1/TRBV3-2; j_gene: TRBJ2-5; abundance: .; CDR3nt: TGTGCCAGCAGCCAGGAGGGGAGTGGGGAGACCCAGTACTTC; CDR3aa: CASSQEGSGETQYF
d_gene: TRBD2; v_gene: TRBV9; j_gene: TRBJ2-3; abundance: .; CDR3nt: TGTGCCAGCAGCGTAAGGACTAGCGGCACAGATACGCAGTATTTT; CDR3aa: CASSVRTSGTDTQYF
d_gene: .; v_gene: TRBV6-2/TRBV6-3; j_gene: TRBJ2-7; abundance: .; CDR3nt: TGTGCCAGCAGTCACAGGGTCTACGAGCAGTACTTC; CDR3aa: CASSHRVYEQYF
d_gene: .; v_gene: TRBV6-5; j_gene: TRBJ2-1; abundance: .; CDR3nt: TGTGCCAGCACACTAGCCCCCTCATCTGAGCAGTTCTTC; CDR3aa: CASTLAPSSEQFF
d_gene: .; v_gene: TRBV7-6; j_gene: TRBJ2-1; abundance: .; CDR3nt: TGTGCCAGCAGCAGCTTAGTCCGGGGGAGGTCCTACAATGAGCAGTTCTTC; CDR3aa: CASSSLVRGRSYNEQFF
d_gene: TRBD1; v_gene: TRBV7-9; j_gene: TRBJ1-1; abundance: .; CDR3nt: TGTGCCAGCAGGGACAGGGGGCCTATCCACACTGAAGCTTTCTTT; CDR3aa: CASRDRGPIHTEAFF
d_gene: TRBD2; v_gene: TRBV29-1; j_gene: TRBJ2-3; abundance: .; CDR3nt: TGCAGCGTTGAAGATAGCCTAGCGGGGGAAACAGATACGCAGTATTTT; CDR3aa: CSVEDSLAGETDTQYF
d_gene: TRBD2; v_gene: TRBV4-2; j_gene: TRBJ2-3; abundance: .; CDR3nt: TGTGCCAGCAGCCAGGTGACTAGCGGGAGGGGAGGCACAGATACGCAGTATTTT; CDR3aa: CASSQVTSGRGGTDTQYF
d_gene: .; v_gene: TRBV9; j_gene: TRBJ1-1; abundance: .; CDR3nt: TGTGCCAGCAGGCGGGGGCTGAACACTGAAGCTTTCTTT; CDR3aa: CASRRGLNTEAFF
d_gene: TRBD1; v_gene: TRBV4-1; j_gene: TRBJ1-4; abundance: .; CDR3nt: TGCGCCAGCAGCCAAGAGGGGACAGGGGCGAAAGGGTTGAAAAAACTGTTTTTT; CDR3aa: CASSQEGTGAKGLKKLFF
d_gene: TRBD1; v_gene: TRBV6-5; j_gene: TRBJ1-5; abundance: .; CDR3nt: TGTGCCAGCAGTTCCGTTACAGGGGTTCAGCCCCAGCATTTT; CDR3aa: CASSSVTGVQPQHF
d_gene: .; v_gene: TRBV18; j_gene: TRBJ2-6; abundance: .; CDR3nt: TGTGCCAGCTCGCCTCGGGGTAGGAGCTCTGGGGCCAACGTCCTGACTTTC; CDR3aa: CASSPRGRSSGANVLTF
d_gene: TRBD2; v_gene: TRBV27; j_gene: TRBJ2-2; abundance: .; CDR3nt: TGTGCCAGCAGTTTTCTTGGGACTAGCGGCACCGGGGAGCTGTTTTTT; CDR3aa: CASSFLGTSGTGELFF
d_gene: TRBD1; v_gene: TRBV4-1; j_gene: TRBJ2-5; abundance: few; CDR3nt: TGCGCCAGCAGCCAGGGGACAGGGTTTCTGGAGACCCAGTACTTC; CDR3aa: CASSQGTGFLETQYF
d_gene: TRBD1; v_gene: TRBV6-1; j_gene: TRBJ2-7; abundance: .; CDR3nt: TGTGCCAGCAGTGAACAACAGGGGGCTTCTGACGAGCAGTACTTC; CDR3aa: CASSEQQGASDEQYF
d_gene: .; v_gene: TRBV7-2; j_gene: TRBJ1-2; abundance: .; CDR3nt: TGTGCCAGCAGCTTAGTTAGGCAGGGGCTAAGTGGCTACACCTTC; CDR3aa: CASSLVRQGLSGYTF
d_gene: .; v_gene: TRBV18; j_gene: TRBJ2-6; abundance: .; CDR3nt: TGTGCCAGCTCATCGGACTGGGTCTCGACCAACGTCCTGACTTTC; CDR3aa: CASSSDWVSTNVLTF
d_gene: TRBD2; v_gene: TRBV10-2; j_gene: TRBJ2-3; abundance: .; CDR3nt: TGCGCCAGCAGACCACTAGCGGGAGAGAGAGATACGCAGTATTTT; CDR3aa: CASRPLAGERDTQYF
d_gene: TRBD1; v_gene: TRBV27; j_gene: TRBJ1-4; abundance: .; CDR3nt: TGTGCCAGCAGACTAGACAGGGGCAAGGAAAAACTGTTTTTT; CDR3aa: CASRLDRGKEKLFF
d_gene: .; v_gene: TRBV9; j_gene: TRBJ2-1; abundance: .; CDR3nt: TGTGCCAGCAGCGGTAGCGGTGAGCAGTTCTTC; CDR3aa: CASSGSGEQFF
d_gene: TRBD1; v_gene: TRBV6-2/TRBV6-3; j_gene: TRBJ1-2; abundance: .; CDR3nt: TGTGCCAGCAGTCAACAGGGGGTTTATGGCTACACCTTC; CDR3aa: CASSQQGVYGYTF
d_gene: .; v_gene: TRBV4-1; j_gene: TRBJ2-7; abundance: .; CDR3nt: TGCGCCAGCAGCCAACTGGCAGGGGGGTCCTACGAGCAGTACTTC; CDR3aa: CASSQLAGGSYEQYF
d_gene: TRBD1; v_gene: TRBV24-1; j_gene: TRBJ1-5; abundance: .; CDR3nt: TGTGCCACGCGGGACAGGGGGGATAATCAGCCCCAGCATTTT; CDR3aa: CATRDRGDNQPQHF
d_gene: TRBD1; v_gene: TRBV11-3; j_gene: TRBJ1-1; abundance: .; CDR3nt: TGTGCCAGCAGCTTAGGGGGACAGAACGAAGCTTTCTTT; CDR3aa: CASSLGGQNEAFF
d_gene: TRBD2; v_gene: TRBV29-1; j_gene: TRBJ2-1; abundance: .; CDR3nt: TGCAGCGTTTCCCTTTGGACTAGCGGGAGCTCCTACAATGAGCAGTTCTTC; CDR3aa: CSVSLWTSGSSYNEQFF
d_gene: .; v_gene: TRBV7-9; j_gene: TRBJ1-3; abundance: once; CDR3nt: TGTGCCAGCAGCTTATTATACACCTCTGGAAACACCATATATTTT; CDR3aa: CASSLLYTSGNTIYF
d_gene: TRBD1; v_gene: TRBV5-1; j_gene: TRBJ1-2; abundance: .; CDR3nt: TGCGCCAGCAGTCTGTCAGGGGGAATAGGTGCGTTTGGCTACACCTTC; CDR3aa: CASSLSGGIGAFGYTF
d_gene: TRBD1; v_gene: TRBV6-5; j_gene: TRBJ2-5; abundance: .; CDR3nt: TGTGCCAGCAGTCCCTACAGGGGGGAGACCCAGTACTTC; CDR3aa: CASSPYRGETQYF
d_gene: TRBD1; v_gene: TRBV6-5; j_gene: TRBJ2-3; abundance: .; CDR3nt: TGTGCCAGCGGGGGACAGTTCCCAGATACGCAGTATTTT; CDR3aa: CASGGQFPDTQYF
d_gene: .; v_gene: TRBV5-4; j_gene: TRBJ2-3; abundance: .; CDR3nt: TGTGCCAGCAGCTGGGACACCGGGGTTGTCACAGATACGCAGTATTTT; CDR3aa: CASSWDTGVVTDTQYF
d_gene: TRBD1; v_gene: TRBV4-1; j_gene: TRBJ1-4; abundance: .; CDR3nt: TGCGCCAGCAGCCTGGACAGGTGGGAGGTTGAAAAACTGTTTTTT; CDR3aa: CASSLDRWEVEKLFF
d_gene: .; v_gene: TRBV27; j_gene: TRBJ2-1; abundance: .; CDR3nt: TGTGCCAGCAGTTTCTCCGGGTCAGAGCAGTTCTTC; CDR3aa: CASSFSGSEQFF
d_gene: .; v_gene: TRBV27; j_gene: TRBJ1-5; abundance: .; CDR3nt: TGTGCCAGCAGACAGTACCGGGACATCACTCAGCCCCAGCATTTT; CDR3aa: CASRQYRDITQPQHF
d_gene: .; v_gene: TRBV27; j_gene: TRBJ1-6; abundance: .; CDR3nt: TGTGCCAGCAGCCTCCGTTCTAGGGGTTCACCCCTCCACTTT; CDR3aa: CASSLRSRGSPLHF
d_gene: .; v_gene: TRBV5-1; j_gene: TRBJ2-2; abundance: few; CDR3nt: TGCGCCAGCAGCTTGCAAACAGGGAACACCGGGGAGCTGTTTTTT; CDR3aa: CASSLQTGNTGELFF
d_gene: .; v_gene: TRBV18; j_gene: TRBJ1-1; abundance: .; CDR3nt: TGTGCCAGCTCCCCCCAATTGGGGAGGGGTGAAGCTTTCTTT; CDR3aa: CASSPQLGRGEAFF
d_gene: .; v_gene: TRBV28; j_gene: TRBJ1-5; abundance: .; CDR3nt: TGTGCCAGCAGTTTGCCCGGGGGTGGCAATCAGCCCCAGCATTTT; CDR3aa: CASSLPGGGNQPQHF
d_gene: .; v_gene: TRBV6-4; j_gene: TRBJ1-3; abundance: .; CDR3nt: TGTGCCAGCAGTGACTCGCAACCGCAGGTTGGAAACACCATATATTTT; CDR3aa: CASSDSQPQVGNTIYF
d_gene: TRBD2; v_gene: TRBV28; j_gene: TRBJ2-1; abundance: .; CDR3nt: TGTGCCAGCAGTTTTATAGCGGGCTACAATGAGCAGTTCTTC; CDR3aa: CASSFIAGYNEQFF
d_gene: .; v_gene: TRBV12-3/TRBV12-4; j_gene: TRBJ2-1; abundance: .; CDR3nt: TGTGCCAGCAGTGGGGAGTCCAATGAGCAGTTCTTC; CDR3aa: CASSGESNEQFF